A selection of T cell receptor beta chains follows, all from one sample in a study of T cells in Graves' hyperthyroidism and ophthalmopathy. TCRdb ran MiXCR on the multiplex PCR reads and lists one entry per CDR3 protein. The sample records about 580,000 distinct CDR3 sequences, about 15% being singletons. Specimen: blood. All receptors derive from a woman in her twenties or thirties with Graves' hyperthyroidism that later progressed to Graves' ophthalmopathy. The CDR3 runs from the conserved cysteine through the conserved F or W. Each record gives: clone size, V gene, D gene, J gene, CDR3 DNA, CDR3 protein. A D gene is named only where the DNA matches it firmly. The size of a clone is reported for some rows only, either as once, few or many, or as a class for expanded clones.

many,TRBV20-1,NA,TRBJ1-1,TGCAGTGCTAGACCCTCGACTGGGAGGACTGAAGCTTTCTTT,CSARPSTGRTEAFF
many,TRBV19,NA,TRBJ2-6,TGTGCCAGTAGTAGCCTAAAACTCGGGACCGCTGGGGCCAACGTCCTGACTTTC,CASSSLKLGTAGANVLTF
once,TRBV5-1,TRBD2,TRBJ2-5,TGCGCCAGCGCGCTAGCGGGAGGGTCACAAGAGACCCAGTACTTC,CASALAGGSQETQYF
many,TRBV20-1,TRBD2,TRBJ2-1,TGCAGTGCTTGCCGGGCCTCAGCGGGGGTCAATGAGCAGTTCTTC,CSACRASAGVNEQFF
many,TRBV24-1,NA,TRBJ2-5,TGTGCCACCCCTATTAGGTACAGGGGAGGCCAAGAGACCCAGTACTTC,CATPIRYRGGQETQYF
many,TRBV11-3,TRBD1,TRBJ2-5,TGTGCCAGCAGCCCCGGGGCGGACAGGAGGGAGACCCAGTACTTC,CASSPGADRRETQYF
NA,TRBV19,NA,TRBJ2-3,TGTGCCAGTAGTCCCTTCGTGCACAAAAACACAGATACGCAGTATTTT,CASSPFVHKNTDTQYF
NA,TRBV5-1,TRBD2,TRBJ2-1,TGCGCCAGCAGTAGGGACTACTCCTACAATGAGCAGTTCTTC,CASSRDYSYNEQFF
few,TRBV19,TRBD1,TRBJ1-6,TGTGCCAGTAGGATCGCCGGGACAGGGGGGTTTGTACCCCTCCACTTT,CASRIAGTGGFVPLHF
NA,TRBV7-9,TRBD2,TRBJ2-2,TGTGCCAGCAGCTTATCGGGACTAGCACCCGGGGAGCTGTTTTTT,CASSLSGLAPGELFF
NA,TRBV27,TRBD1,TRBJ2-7,TGTGCCAGCAGCTTTATAGGGACAGGGAGCGAGCAGTACTTC,CASSFIGTGSEQYF
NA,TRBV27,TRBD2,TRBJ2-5,TGTGCCAGCAGTTGGGGACTAGCGGGACAGGGGGATATTCAGACCCAGTACTTC,CASSWGLAGQGDIQTQYF
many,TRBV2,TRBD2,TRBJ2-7,TGTGCCAGCAATATAGCGGGAGCCAACTACGAGCAGTACTTC,CASNIAGANYEQYF
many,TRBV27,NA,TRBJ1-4,TGTGCCAGCAGTTTATGGGGGACACCCAGGGAAAAACTGTTTTTT,CASSLWGTPREKLFF
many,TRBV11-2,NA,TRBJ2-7,TGTGCCAGCAGCCCCGGTACCCTAGGGAGGAAAAATTACGAGCAGTACTTC,CASSPGTLGRKNYEQYF
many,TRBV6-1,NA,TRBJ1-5,TGTGCCAGCAGGGACACCCTCAGCAATCAGCCCCAGCATTTT,CASRDTLSNQPQHF
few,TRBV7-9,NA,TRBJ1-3,TGTGCCGGGGGTTTGTTGGGCACCATATATTTT,CAGGLLGTIYF
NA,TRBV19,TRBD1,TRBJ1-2,TGTGCCAGTACCCCAGGCCCAGGACAGGGGTATGGCTACACCTTC,CASTPGPGQGYGYTF
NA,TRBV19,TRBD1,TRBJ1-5,TGTGCCAGTAGTATTGAGGACAGGGGAAGCAATCAGCCCCAGCATTTT,CASSIEDRGSNQPQHF
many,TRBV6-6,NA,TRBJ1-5,TGTGCCAGCAGTTACCGGTTAAATCAGCCCCAGCATTTT,CASSYRLNQPQHF
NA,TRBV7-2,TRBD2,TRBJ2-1,TGTGCCAGCAGCTTCGGCGGGAGCTTTAGGTATGAGCAGTTCTTC,CASSFGGSFRYEQFF
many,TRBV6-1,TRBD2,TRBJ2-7,TGTGCCAGCAGTCCCCCTGTGACTAGCGGGAGCTCAGTGTTTACCCACGAGCAGTACTTC,CASSPPVTSGSSVFTHEQYF
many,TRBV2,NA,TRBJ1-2,TGTGCCAGCGGATATTCGGACTATGGCTACACCTTC,CASGYSDYGYTF
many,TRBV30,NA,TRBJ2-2,TGTGCCTGGACTGGTCTGTCGCGGGAGCTGTTTTTT,CAWTGLSRELFF
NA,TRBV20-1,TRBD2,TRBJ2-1,TGCAGTGCTCCGACTAGCGGGAGGCTCTACAATGAGCAGTTCTTC,CSAPTSGRLYNEQFF
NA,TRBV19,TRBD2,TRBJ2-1,TGTGCCAGTAGGCGTGGGGCGGGAGAACTCTACAATGAGCAGTTCTTC,CASRRGAGELYNEQFF
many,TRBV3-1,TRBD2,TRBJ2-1,TGTGCCAGCAGCCAACCGGGACTACAACTCCCGGGCAATGAGCAGTTCTTC,CASSQPGLQLPGNEQFF
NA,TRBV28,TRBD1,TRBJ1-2,TGTGCCAGTTGTAGGGGGCCGATCCTCTATGGCTACACCTTC,CASCRGPILYGYTF
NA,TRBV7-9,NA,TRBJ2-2,TGTGCCAGCAGCTTAAAAGGGAAACCCGGGGAGCTGTTTTTT,CASSLKGKPGELFF